The 12 T cell receptor beta chains below were found in one sample sequenced in a study of blood T cells in healthy people across ages. Next came a second PCR, run for roughly 6 to 11 cycles, which used a sample-barcoded 5' primer along with a J-beta primer mix. TCRdb re-derived calls from the 5' RACE reads in MiXCR, one entry per CDR3 protein. The sample carries about 800,000 distinct CDR3 sequences, 46% recorded once. Sequenced: blood. These receptors all stem from a man older than 75 in good health.

This clonotype came up a few times. The rearrangement links TRBV7-2 to TRBJ2-3; 11 nucleotides line up with TRBD2. The CDR3 has 16 amino acids. Germline V lookup: CDR1 SGHTA, CDR2 FQGNSA. Trimming took 4 bases from V and 8 from J; bases not matched to a gene: 11. The chain's CDR3 is CASSSLAGGPRGTQYF. The CDR3 DNA reads as TGTGCCAGCAGCTCTCTAGCGGGGGGCCCCCGGGGTACGCAGTATTTT.

This sequence joins TRBV20-1 and TRBJ2-2; weak D call: TRBD2 (6 bases). Germline CDR1 DFQATT, CDR2 SNEGSKA (reference sequence). The CDR3 has 14 amino acids. V was clipped by 2 bases and J by 2 bases, with 9 bases between them. The chain's CDR3 is CSARIADNTGELFF. The CDR3 nucleotides are TGCAGTGCTAGAATAGCGGATAACACCGGGGAGCTGTTTTTT.

This clonotype was counted many times. The chain carries TRBV5-1 and TRBJ2-1; unclear D gene. V was cut by 0 bases and J by 1 base, with 8 bases left in between. The CDR3 is made up of 15 amino acids. Germline CDR1 reads SGHRS; CDR2 reads YFSETQ. The CDR3 is CASSLVSESYNEQFF. CDR3 DNA: TGCGCCAGCAGCTTGGTGAGCGAGTCCTACAATGAGCAGTTCTTC.

In nucleotides, the CDR3 is TGTGCCAGCAGCTTGGGCATTTCCGTTCCCTACAATGAGCAGTTCTTC. Its protein product is CASSLGISVPYNEQFF. This sequence joins TRBV7-9 and TRBJ2-1; D call uncertain. CDR1 is SEHNR, CDR2 FQNEAQ, per germline (reference sequence). The CDR3 spans 16 residues. V was shortened by 3 bases and J by 2 bases, with 14 bases between the two germline ends.

This chain links TRBV6-4 with TRBJ2-7, with unresolved D. This CDR3 comprises 16 residues. CDR1 and CDR2 from the germline V gene are MRHNA and SNTAGT. Trimming left V 7 bases short and J 0 bases short, with 19 bases between. The CDR3 nucleotides are TGTGCCAGCACCCTAAGTGAGACCTCATTCTCCTACGAGCAGTACTTC. Translating it yields CASTLSETSFSYEQYF.

The CDR3 DNA is TGTGCCAGCAGCCGAACGGGGACGGGAGGGGAGACCCAGTACTTC. It encodes CASSRTGTGGETQYF. V usage is TRBV25-1 and J usage is TRBJ2-5; 8 bases are shared with TRBD2. The ends lost 6 bases at V and 5 bases at J; junction bases unmatched: 11. CDR3 length: 15 residues. Germline V lookup: CDR1 MGHDK, CDR2 SYGVNS. Complete variable domain (other parts from reference TRBV25-1 and TRBJ2-5): EADIYQTPRYLVIGTGKKITLECSQTMGHDKMYWYQQDPGMELHLIHYSYGVNSTEKGDLSSESTVSRIRTEHFPLTLESARPSHTSQYLCASSRTGTGGETQYFGPGTRLLVL.

The J gene is TRBJ2-1, the V gene TRBV29-1, with 7 bases that match TRBD1. This CDR3 has 14 amino acids. With V trimmed by 7 bases and J by 1 base, 7 bases remained unmatched. Germline assignment: CDR1 SQVTM and CDR2 ANQGSEA. CDR3 region: CSDKQGPSYNEQFF. DNA of the CDR3: TGCAGCGACAAACAGGGGCCTTCCTACAATGAGCAGTTCTTC.

The rearrangement uses TRBV13 and TRBJ2-4; either TRBD1 or TRBD2 may supply D (5 bases each). Trimming removed 3 bases from V and 13 bases from J, with 13 bases in between. The germline V gene has CDR1 PRHDT and CDR2 FYEKMQ (reference sequence). This CDR3 is 12 amino acids long. In DNA, the CDR3 is TGTGCCAGCAGCTTTGGGGGTTGGGGGCAGTACTTC. This gives the protein CASSFGGWGQYF.

The chain is built from TRBV5-6 and TRBJ2-2; D possibly corresponds to TRBD2 (5 bases). V was pared by 2 bases and J by 4 bases, with 9 bases between. This CDR3 is built from 14 residues. The V gene's germline CDR1 is SGHDT and CDR2 YYEEEE. DNA for the CDR3: TGTGCCAGCAGCTTACCGGGATCCACCGGGGAGCTGTTTTTT. It codes for CASSLPGSTGELFF.

This clonotype appeared a few times. V and J are TRBV12-3 or TRBV12-4 and TRBJ2-5, with 7 positions matching TRBD1. V gave up 5 bases and J gave up 2 bases; unmatched junction bases: 5. The CDR3 spans 14 residues. CDR3 protein: CASSGGQPQETQYF. The CDR3, as DNA: TGTGCCAGCAGTGGGGGACAGCCGCAAGAGACCCAGTACTTC.

In this sample, this clonotype turned up many times. The genes are TRBV4-2 and TRBJ2-1; possibly TRBD2 for D (6 bases). V gave up 3 bases and J gave up 10 bases, with 10 bases separating them. The CDR3 totals 12 residues. Germline V gene lookup returns CDR1 LGHNA and CDR2 YNFKEQ. The chain's CDR3 is CASSHPGAEQFF. In DNA form, the CDR3 reads TGTGCCAGCAGCCATCCGGGAGCCGAGCAGTTCTTC.

This chain joins TRBV5-1 and TRBJ2-5, with unresolved D. Per germline, CDR1 SGHRS and CDR2 YFSETQ. The germline V and J ends were trimmed by 1 base and 2 bases, with 12 bases remaining between them. This CDR3 is 15 amino acids long. CDR3 protein: CASSLSNLRQETQYF. CDR3 DNA: TGCGCCAGCAGCTTGTCGAACCTCAGACAAGAGACCCAGTACTTC.